The present T cell receptor beta chain was sequenced within a study of Graves' ophthalmopathy and Graves' hyperthyroidism (dated by TCRdb to 2017 to 2018). About the study as a whole: Peripheral blood samples were taken at the time of initial diagnosis, before any treatment was given. TCR beta repertoire signatures were used to distinguish Graves' ophthalmopathy from Graves' hyperthyroidism and to predict progression to ophthalmopathy. In a handful of hyperthyroidism patients, the T-cell repertoires found in thyroid tissue were compared with those found in blood. A discovery set of 95 to 100 patients (43 ophthalmopathy, 55 to 65 stable hyperthyroidism) was enrolled to explore V-J signatures distinguishing ophthalmopathy from hyperthyroidism. In total, around 140 blood samples were TCR-sequenced: fewer than 50 ophthalmopathy, about 75 hyperthyroidism and some 17 hyperthyroidism-to-ophthalmopathy patients. Following sampling, methimazole starting at 30 mg daily was administered to hyperthyroidism patients, and high-dose intravenous methylprednisolone was administered to ophthalmopathy patients. An independent validation cohort comprised fewer than 20 hyperthyroidism patients and 15 to 17 patients who later progressed from hyperthyroidism to ophthalmopathy. Study-wide conclusions, independent of this receptor: In cross-validation, the 13-signature model distinguished ophthalmopathy from stable hyperthyroidism with almost 90% sensitivity and around 81% specificity, and in the test set the corresponding values were approximately 80% and 68%. Sample size was not predetermined statistically, and investigators were not blinded to group allocation. Most expanded thyroid clonotypes with frequency above 0.001 were also detected in blood, suggesting blood repertoires may reflect the thyroid immune response. In validation, the model predicted ophthalmopathy progression with about 71% sensitivity and approximately 75% specificity; more than ten predicted patients were CT-confirmed with GO in a median of approximately 6.5 months.

This clonotype was counted many times. Its recognized antigen is unknown. The sample holds no much larger clone one base away, and base qualities are not on file. For repertoire sequencing, the TCR beta CDR3 regions were amplified from RNA transcripts. The first round was an RT-PCR using HTBI primers with the Qiagen OneStep RT-PCR kit, and this first round was followed by a second-round multiplex PCR, then size selection and purification. The libraries underwent paired-end sequencing with 100 bp reads on an Illumina HiSeq2000. As for the original processing: Reads were processed with SOAPnuke, discarding reads with adapters, uncalled bases, mean Phred below 15, or no exact constant-primer or identifier match. High-quality paired reads were merged with COPE v1.2.5. Each unique nucleotide sequence was defined as a clonotype, and clonotypes were aligned to IMGT TRB V, D and J references with MiTCR v1.1. The analysis was limited to V-J combinations with a frequency above 0.0001, which together covered just over 98% of the repertoires. For each V-J combination, a TCR clonal expansion and chaos score was defined as the ratio of F50 clonal expansion to chaos observed in the TCRdist matrix. Welch's t-statistics and random forest were used to reduce features to about a dozen V-J combinations, which were fed into a naive Bayes classifier. The similarity between thyroid and blood repertoires was quantified using the Morisita-Horn index. TCRdb reran the public reads through fastp at Q25 and MiXCR, keeping productive beta chains. Every distinct CDR3 protein forms one entry, paired with its most common genes and DNA. Here the V and J calls rest on TCRdb's processing, not on the authors' analysis. The sample data list around 340,000 distinct CDR3 sequences, and about 17% of these were observed just once. The leading ten clones occupy approximately 13% of the sample.

The CDR3 holds 15 amino acids from the cysteine to the phenylalanine. Here the CDR3 DNA is all that survives: 45 bases in frame from base 1. CDR1 MNHEY and CDR2 SMNVEV are derived from the germline V gene (reference sequence). Trimming takes 6 bases from V and 7 bases from J, and the germline ends sit 16 bases apart. Ophthalmopathy patients had moderately to severely active disease, Clinical Activity Score of at least 3, NOSPECS grade of at least 4, and disease duration under 3 months. Patients were excluded if they had other autoimmune diseases, uncontrolled infections, pregnancy or lactation. Clinical symptoms, serum thyroxine, TRAb, thyroid ultrasound and orbital computed tomography were used for diagnosis. Ficoll-Paque density gradient centrifugation was used to isolate PBMCs from around 9.1 ml of fresh peripheral blood. Trizol reagent was used to extract the total RNA, and its quality was then checked on an Agilent 2100 Bioanalyzer.

The chain is assembled from TRBV27 and TRBJ1-6; the D region possibly corresponds to TRBD1 (5 bases align). Sequenced sample: peripheral blood. The sequence came from an adult man with Graves' ophthalmopathy. The CDR3 protein: CASRSGAQTNSPLHF. The nucleotide sequence reads as follows: TGTGCCAGCAGGTCTGGGGCACAGACCAATTCACCCCTCCACTTT.